This passage covers 8 T cell receptor beta chains from one sample sequenced in a study of blood T cell repertoires in COVID-19. Generated by immunoSEQ multiplex PCR, the TCRdb table keeps only in-frame clones and is missing some. The sample consists of 74,000 or so clones, 80% to 90% of them appearing once. Sequenced: peripheral blood. These receptors came from a human donor in a cohort sampled during active COVID-19.

The V call is TRBV19, the J call TRBJ1-5; D is uncertain. CDR1 is LNHDA, CDR2 SQIVND, per germline (reference sequence). The CDR3 runs to 15 residues. V shed 3 bases and J shed 0 bases, with 9 bases lying between them. CDR3 residues: CASSMGGNSNQPQHF. CDR3 nucleotide sequence: TGTGCCAGTAGTATGGGAGGTAATAGCAATCAGCCCCAGCATTTT.

The rearrangement uses TRBV5-8 and TRBJ2-2, with 7 bases lining up with TRBD1. The CDR3 is 15 residues long. With V trimmed by 0 bases and J by 3 bases, 2 bases remained unmatched. Germline CDR1 and CDR2: SGHTS and YDEGEE. The CDR3 nucleotides are TGTGCCAGCAGCTTGGGACAGGGTTACACCGGGGAGCTGTTTTTT. Protein product: CASSLGQGYTGELFF.

V gene TRBV28 combines with J gene TRBJ2-7; the match to TRBD1 covers 7 bases. The CDR3 runs to 17 residues. Germline-derived CDR1 and CDR2 are MDHEN and SYDVKM. V lost 1 base and J lost 0; bases outside the gene matches: 9. CDR3 nucleotide sequence: TGTGCCAGCAGTTTATATAGCCAAGGACAGGCCTCCTACGAGCAGTACTTC. It codes for CASSLYSQGQASYEQYF. Together with reference TRBV28 and TRBJ2-7, the CDR3 gives the full variable domain: DVKVTQSSRYLVKRTGEKVFLECVQDMDHENMFWYRQDPGLGLRLIYFSYDVKMKEKGDIPEGYSVSREKKERFSLILESASTNQTSMYLCASSLYSQGQASYEQYFGPGTRLTVT.

V is TRBV10-1 and J is TRBJ2-1; perhaps TRBD1 as D (5 bases). The CDR3 extends over 14 amino acids. Trimming cost V 5 bases and J 7 bases, with 15 bases left between them. Germline assignment: CDR1 WNHNN and CDR2 SYGVQD (reference sequence). CDR3 in DNA: TGCGCCAGCAGTCCAGACAGTGGGGAAAATGAGCAGTTCTTC. Amino acids: CASSPDSGENEQFF.

J is TRBJ1-3 and V is TRBV9; TRBD1 is a possible D gene (6 bases). V gave up 3 bases and J gave up 7 bases, with 11 bases separating them. Germline V gene lookup returns CDR1 SGDLS and CDR2 YYNGEE. This CDR3 is 13 amino acids long. For the CDR3, the DNA is TGTGCCAGCAGCGGACCAGGGGAGAACACCATATATTTT. This translates into CASSGPGENTIYF.

V is TRBV9 and J is TRBJ2-1; TRBD2 matches at 7 bases. The CDR3 covers 15 residues. J gave up 8 bases and V 0 bases, and 8 bases lay outside the gene matches. Germline CDR1 SGDLS, CDR2 YYNGEE. CDR3 sequence (DNA): TGTGCCAGCAGCGTAGTGGCGGGAGTCGGGCATGAGCAGTTCTTC. Its translation: CASSVVAGVGHEQFF.

The V call is TRBV30, the J call TRBJ1-3, with a tentative D call TRBD1 (6 bases). With 4 bases removed from V and 0 bases from J, the gap between germline ends came to 13 bases. Germline V CDR1 and CDR2: GTSNPN, SVGIG (reference sequence). The CDR3 has 15 residues. DNA of the CDR3: TGTGCCTGGACTAAGGGACAAAACTCTGGAAACACCATATATTTT. This gives the protein CAWTKGQNSGNTIYF.

The V gene is TRBV3-1 (or the pseudogene TRBV3-2), the J gene TRBJ1-1; maybe TRBD1 (5 bases). In germline, CDR1 is LGHDT, CDR2 YNNKEL (reference sequence). The CDR3 sequence is 15 residues long. V lost 1 base and J lost 2, with 11 bases in between. Here the CDR3 reads CASSQGQLGNTEAFF. CDR3 coding DNA: TGTGCCAGCAGCCAAGGACAGCTGGGAAACACTGAAGCTTTCTTT.